Listed below are T cell receptor beta chains from one sample, sequenced in a study of blood T cell repertoires in COVID-19. Some clones are missing from TCRdb's copy, which holds only in-frame ones; the method was immunoSEQ multiplex PCR. The data hold more than 250,000 clones, with roughly nine tenths observed a single time. Sequences were obtained from PBMCs or T cells enriched from blood (not recorded which). These receptors were obtained from a woman aged 25 to 39 who had recovered from COVID-19. The CDR3 runs from the conserved cysteine through the conserved F or W. The order of the fields is clone size, CDR3 length, D gene, V gene, J gene, CDR3 DNA, CDR3 protein. The D gene is left open where the match is weak. Size is stated for part of the rows, as once, few or many counts, or as a class when the clone is expanded.

>-|17|TRBD2|TRBV5-4|TRBJ2-1
TGTGCCAGCAGCTTGGGCCTAGCGGGGAATTCGCCACGTGAGCAGTTCTTC
CASSLGLAGNSPREQFF
>few|15|TRBD1|TRBV10-2|TRBJ1-6
TGCGCCAGCAGTGCAACCGACAGGGAAAATTCACCCCTCCACTTT
CASSATDRENSPLHF
>-|11|-|TRBV7-2|TRBJ1-5
TGTGCCAGCAGCTCGGACAGTACCCAGCATTTT
CASSSDSTQHF
>-|14|TRBD2|TRBV7-8|TRBJ2-7
TGTGCCAGCAAAGGGACTAGCGGGGTTCGGGAGCAGTACTTC
CASKGTSGVREQYF
>-|14|-|TRBV5-1|TRBJ2-5
TGCGCCAGCAGCTTGGATGTTAACCAAGAGACCCAGTACTTC
CASSLDVNQETQYF
>-|15|TRBD1|TRBV7-6|TRBJ1-2
TGTGCCAGCAGCCCCGGACAGGGGGCAGGGTATGGCTACACCTTC
CASSPGQGAGYGYTF
>-|11|TRBD1|TRBV5-1|TRBJ1-1
TGCGCCAGCAGCCGGGACAGTGAAGCTTTCTTT
CASSRDSEAFF
>-|15|-|TRBV18|TRBJ1-4
TGTGCCAGCTCACCTGACAGGAAGGGTAATGAAAAACTGTTTTTT
CASSPDRKGNEKLFF
>-|14|TRBD1|TRBV30|TRBJ1-1
TGTGCCTGGACGGGGACAGGGGCGGCCACTGAAGCTTTCTTT
CAWTGTGAATEAFF
>-|12|-|TRBV9|TRBJ1-2
TGTGCCAGCAGCGTCAGGGGAGGGGGCTACACCTTC
CASSVRGGGYTF
>-|17|TRBD2|TRBV4-1|TRBJ2-5
TGCGCCAGCAGCTCCGAAATCAGACTAGCGGGGTCGCAGGCCCAGTACTTC
CASSSEIRLAGSQAQYF
>-|14|TRBD1|TRBV19|TRBJ1-1
TGTGCCAGTAGGGCGGACAGGATCACCCCTGAAGCTTTCTTT
CASRADRITPEAFF
>-|15|TRBD1|TRBV11-2|TRBJ1-5
TGTGCCAGCAGCTTGGGGACAGGGGGTTTACAGCCCCAGCATTTT
CASSLGTGGLQPQHF
>-|16|-|TRBV7-2|TRBJ1-4
TGTGCCAGCAGCTTAGGGCTCGGGGCAACTAATGAAAAACTGTTTTTT
CASSLGLGATNEKLFF
>-|16|-|TRBV19|TRBJ1-5
TGTGCCAGTAGTCCCAATAGGGGAGGGGCCGGTCAGCCCCAGCATTTT
CASSPNRGGAGQPQHF
>-|15|TRBD1|TRBV5-4|TRBJ1-2
TGTGCCAGCAGCACGCCGGGACAGGGGAAAAATGGCTACACCTTC
CASSTPGQGKNGYTF